These 6 T cell receptor beta chains share one sample of origin, sequenced in a study of T cell responses to AZD1222 COVID-19 vaccine. Sequenced by immunoSEQ multiplex PCR; TCRdb stores in-frame clones only, minus some. The sample lists approximately 99,000 clones; 70% to 90% were seen once. The sample consisted of peripheral blood, taken on day 0 of AZD1222 vaccination. The receptor source for this set is an adult in good health.

This chain joins TRBV5-5 and TRBJ1-3; TRBD1 matches at 9 bases. With 4 bases clipped from V and 3 bases from J, the junction kept 8 bases outside the gene matches. The CDR3 is made up of 16 amino acids. CDR1 is SGHKS, CDR2 YYEKEE, per germline (reference sequence). CDR3: CASSTSGTGNGNTIYF. The DNA for the CDR3 is TGTGCCAGCAGCACCTCCGGGACAGGGAATGGAAACACCATATATTTT.

The rearrangement links TRBV6-5 to TRBJ1-1; no clear D gene. CDR3 length: 12 residues. The germline V gene has CDR1 MNHEY and CDR2 SVGAGI. V dropped 7 bases and J dropped 1 base, with 7 bases sitting between them. The CDR3 bases are TGTGCCAGCAAGAGGCCGAACACTGAAGCTTTCTTT. It encodes CASKRPNTEAFF.

This chain joins TRBV7-2 and TRBJ2-7; 8 positions match TRBD1. V shed 1 base, J shed 6 bases, and the junction held 5 bases outside the gene matches. CDR3 length: 14 amino acids. Germline CDR1 reads SGHTA; CDR2 reads FQGNSA. The CDR3 region is CASSLDTGGGEQYV. CDR3 nucleotides: TGTGCCAGCAGCTTAGATACAGGGGGAGGCGAGCAGTACGTC.

J is TRBJ2-7 and V is TRBV18, with a possible D match to TRBD1 (5 bases). Germline CDR1 is KGHSH and CDR2 is LQKENI. V gave up 4 bases and J gave up 5 bases, with 12 bases separating them. The CDR3 loop spans 13 amino acids. The CDR3 sequence: CASSHDDSHEQYV. CDR3 in DNA: TGTGCCAGCTCACATGACGACAGCCACGAGCAGTACGTC.

This chain uses TRBV12-5 with TRBJ2-1, with D possibly being TRBD2 (5 bases). This CDR3 has 18 residues. V was clipped by 3 bases and J by 0 bases, with 18 bases between them. The germline V gene has CDR1 LGHNT and CDR2 FRNRAP. DNA for the CDR3: TGTGCTAGTGGTTTTCGGCCCTGGGAGCGGACCTCCTACAATGAGCAGTTCTTC. It yields the protein CASGFRPWERTSYNEQFF.

In its sample, this clone was seen many times. The genes are TRBV11-3 and TRBJ2-1; D unclear. This CDR3 spans 15 amino acids. Trimming took 5 bases from V and 0 from J, leaving 11 bases between them. The germline gives CDR1 SGHNT, CDR2 YENEEA. The CDR3 coding sequence is TGTGCCAGCAGCACCGGGCCCAGCTCCTACAATGAGCAGTTCTTC. Amino acids: CASSTGPSSYNEQFF.